The T cell receptor (beta chain) under discussion was sequenced for a study of blood T cell repertoires in COVID-19. Study-wide context: Specimens from acute and convalescent COVID-19 originated in the United States, Italy and Spain. T cells, B-cell-depleted T cells, or PBMCs provided the cDNA or gDNA that served as material.

Only one count was recorded for this clone. Original methodology: Nucleated cell counts were estimated from reference gene primer amplification. Libraries were prepared by immunoSEQ multiplex PCR; TCRdb keeps only in-frame clonotypes and omits some of them. The V and J calls and clone size were taken over from that table, and D and trimming were inferred from the DNA. The sample lists approximately 250,000 clones, about 89% occurring once. V lost 1 base to trimming and J lost 4 bases, with 7 bases between them. The CDR3 runs 13 residues. The germline V gene has CDR1 SGHDN and CDR2 FVKESK. The chain carries TRBV14 and TRBJ1-2; no clear D gene. This TCR came from a man between 40 and 49 years old with active or convalescent COVID-19. The sequenced material came from peripheral blood. In nucleotides, the CDR3 is TGTGCCAGCAGCCAAGTCTCACTCTATGGCTACACCTTC. It translates to CASSQVSLYGYTF.